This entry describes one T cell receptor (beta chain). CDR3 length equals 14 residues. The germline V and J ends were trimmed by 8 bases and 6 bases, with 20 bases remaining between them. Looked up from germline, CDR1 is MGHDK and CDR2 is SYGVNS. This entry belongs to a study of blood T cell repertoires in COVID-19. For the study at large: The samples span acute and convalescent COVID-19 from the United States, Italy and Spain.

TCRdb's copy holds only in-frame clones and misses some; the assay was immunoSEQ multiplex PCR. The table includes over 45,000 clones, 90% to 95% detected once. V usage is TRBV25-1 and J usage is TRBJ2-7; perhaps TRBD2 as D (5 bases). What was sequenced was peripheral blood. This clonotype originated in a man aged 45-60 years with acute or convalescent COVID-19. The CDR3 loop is CASGDGLLGSEQYF. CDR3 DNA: TGTGCCAGCGGCGACGGACTCCTTGGCAGCGAGCAGTACTTC.